This T cell receptor beta chain was obtained from a study of beta chain features in type 1 diabetes. Looking at the study overall: Healthy donors and patients showed comparable age, gender and cell yields. Findings and limits, study-wide: The naive, central memory and Treg TCRB repertoires looked more alike in patients than they did in healthy donors. Any HLA effect on TCRB rearrangement was left unresolved by small sub-analyses. Moderately but significantly shorter TCRB CDR3s were found in Type 1 diabetes patients in all four CD4+ subsets.

This CDR3 comprises 13 residues. CDR1 is MGHDK and CDR2 is SYGVNS in the germline V gene. Trimming removed 2 bases at V and 9 bases at J, with 8 bases between. The entirety of the isolated RNA underwent reverse transcription, so expressed TCRB transcripts were sequenced. TCRdb's table, derived via immunoSEQ multiplex PCR, lists solely in-frame clones and lacks some. Of about 360,000 clones in the sample, approximately 12% were seen once. Purity exceeded 95% in all sorted populations. Only a few counts were recorded for this clone. The antigen is not known. Sequenced sample: naive CD4+ T cells from blood. The source of this sequence is a young woman with type 1 diabetes. V and J are TRBV25-1 and TRBJ1-6; D ambiguous. The CDR3 protein is CASSEAGGSPLHF. As DNA, the CDR3 is TGTGCCAGCAGTGAAGCTGGCGGTTCACCCCTCCACTTT.